Following are 14 T cell receptor beta chains from one sample sequenced in a study of blood T cells in healthy people across ages. PCR was performed a second time for roughly 7 to 12 cycles using a sample-barcoded 5' primer and a J-beta primer mix. TCRdb used MiXCR to reprocess the 5' RACE reads, holding one entry per CDR3 protein. The repertoire holds over 1,300,000 distinct CDR3 sequences, with approximately 60% as singletons. Sequenced material: blood. The receptor set was obtained from a man aged 18 to 29 in good health.

The rearrangement joins TRBV6-2 or TRBV6-3 to TRBJ2-1; possibly TRBD1 for D (6 bases). CDR1 and CDR2 (germline): MNHEY, SVGEGT. Trimming pared 6 bases from V and 8 bases from J, leaving 14 bases between. The CDR3 is 13 amino acids. The CDR3 nucleotides are TGTGCCAGCAGGCACAGGGTTACGGATGAGCAGTTCTTC. Protein: CASRHRVTDEQFF.

V and J are TRBV20-1 and TRBJ2-1; TRBD2 matches at 8 bases. The CDR3 runs 14 residues. Germline-derived CDR1 and CDR2 are DFQATT and SNEGSKA (reference sequence). After removal of 6 bases from V and 8 bases from J, the junction contained 12 bases not matched to a gene. The CDR3 protein is CSADIREGHDEQFF. The CDR3 region has the DNA TGCAGTGCGGACATCCGGGAGGGGCACGATGAGCAGTTCTTC.

Only a few counts were recorded for this clonotype. The chain has TRBV12-3 or TRBV12-4 and TRBJ1-4; D remains ambiguous. Trimming removed 6 bases from V and 7 bases from J, with 9 bases in between. The CDR3 has 12 residues. CDR3 sequence reads: CASRKSTEKLFF. The CDR3 DNA reads as TGTGCCAGCAGGAAGTCGACTGAAAAACTGTTTTTT.

Points on this clonotype: A read error may account for a junction end that differs from germline. The chain uses TRBV7-2 and TRBJ1-6; TRBD1 might be the D (5 bases). Germline V gene sequence: CDR1 SGHTA, CDR2 FQGNSA. This CDR3 comprises 15 residues. The CDR3 sequence is CASSLLVGLNLPLHF. CDR3 bases: TGTGCCAGCAGCTTATTGGTGGGGCTTAATTTACCCCTCCACTTT.

The chain employs TRBV28 and TRBJ2-7; a weak D match, TRBD2 (7 bases). Trimming left V 6 bases short and J 3 bases short, with 18 bases between. The CDR3 is made up of 15 amino acids. Germline-derived CDR1 and CDR2 are MDHEN and SYDVKM. CDR3 sequence: CASRLMGGRVYEQYF. DNA for the CDR3: TGTGCCAGCAGACTCATGGGGGGGCGCGTCTACGAGCAGTACTTC. Complete variable domain (other parts from reference TRBV28 and TRBJ2-7): DVKVTQSSRYLVKRTGEKVFLECVQDMDHENMFWYRQDPGLGLRLIYFSYDVKMKEKGDIPEGYSVSREKKERFSLILESASTNQTSMYLCASRLMGGRVYEQYFGPGTRLTVT.

Only a few counts were recorded for this clonotype. The chain carries TRBV25-1 and TRBJ2-1; D ambiguous. Trimming cost V 4 bases and J 6 bases, with 4 bases left between them. This CDR3 region has 11 residues. The germline V gene encodes CDR1 MGHDK and CDR2 SYGVNS. The CDR3 DNA sequence: TGTGCCAGCAGTGTGCGCAATGAGCAGTTCTTC. This codes for CASSVRNEQFF.

The chain is built from TRBV11-2 and TRBJ1-2; 12 positions match TRBD1. CDR1 is SGHAT, CDR2 FQNNGV, per germline. Trimming at V came to 4 bases and at J to 5 bases, leaving 8 bases not matched to a gene. This CDR3 is built from 16 residues. The CDR3 is CASSSRDRGLNYGYTF. The CDR3 nucleotides read TGTGCCAGCAGCTCCCGGGACAGGGGGCTGAATTATGGCTACACCTTC.

The J gene is TRBJ2-5, the V gene TRBV12-3 or TRBV12-4, with D perhaps matching TRBD1 (5 bases). The last part of the DNA fits TRBJ2-7 better; the J call may be wrong. CDR3 length: 14 residues. The CDR3 DNA is TGTGCCAGCAGTTTTGACCCAGGGCTCGGCGAGCAGTACTTC. Its translation is CASSFDPGLGEQYF.

The chain combines TRBV6-2 or TRBV6-3 with TRBJ2-1, with 7 positions matching TRBD2. This CDR3 spans 13 amino acids. Germline CDR1 reads MNHEY; CDR2 reads SVGEGT. V lost 7 bases and J lost 6; bases outside the gene matches: 6. The CDR3 bases are TGTGCCAGCACCCGGGAGCGGGGCAATGAGCAGTTCTTC. Translation: CASTRERGNEQFF.

DNA of the CDR3: TGTGCCAGCAGCTACAACCTGGACAGGTCCTTCTCCTACGAGCAGTACTTC. It translates to CASSYNLDRSFSYEQYF. The chain couples TRBV5-6 to TRBJ2-7; TRBD1 agrees at 7 bases. Germline V gene sequence: CDR1 SGHDT, CDR2 YYEEEE. After removal of 3 bases from V and 0 bases from J, the junction contained 12 bases not matched to a gene. The CDR3 is 17 amino acids.

The J gene is TRBJ2-1, the V gene TRBV2; D may be TRBD2 (6 bases). This CDR3 has 15 residues. Deletions cut 3 bases from V and 6 bases from J, with 15 bases between. The germline CDR1 and CDR2 sequences are SNHLY and FYNNEI. The DNA of the CDR3 is TGTGCCAGCAGTGACGTTGGGAGGACGGCCAATGAGCAGTTCTTC. It is translated as CASSDVGRTANEQFF.

This clonotype has just a few counts. The chain has TRBV4-2 and TRBJ2-3, with 11 bases that match TRBD2. The germline CDR1 and CDR2 sequences are LGHNA and YNFKEQ. The CDR3 consists of 16 residues. J gave up 1 base and V 0 bases, and 0 bases lay outside the gene matches. The CDR3 protein is CASSQELAGGTDTQYF. In DNA form, the CDR3 reads TGTGCCAGCAGCCAAGAACTAGCGGGGGGCACAGATACGCAGTATTTT.

This chain links TRBV7-9 with TRBJ2-1; 10 nucleotides match TRBD2. Trimming cost V 3 bases and J 7 bases; bases outside gene matches: 12. The germline V gene has CDR1 SEHNR and CDR2 FQNEAQ (reference sequence). The CDR3 is 17 amino acids. The CDR3 protein is CASSFPISGGVLNEQFF. The CDR3 DNA reads as TGTGCCAGCAGCTTCCCCATAAGCGGGGGGGTGTTAAATGAGCAGTTCTTC.

This chain connects TRBV10-3 to TRBJ2-5; D unclear. The DNA end is a closer match to TRBJ2-7, so the J assignment may be wrong. The CDR3 totals 13 residues. The germline CDR1 and CDR2 sequences are ENHRY and SYGVKD. In DNA, the CDR3 is TGTGCCATCAAACAAAATGATCCCGACGAGCAGTACTTC. Protein product: CAIKQNDPDEQYF.